The subject of this entry is one T cell receptor beta chain. J gave up 7 bases and V 5 bases, and 11 bases lay outside the gene matches. The CDR3 is 16 amino acids. CDR1 is MNHEY, CDR2 SMNVEV, per germline (reference sequence). A 1 in 200,000 to 1 in 1 million T cell depth was the sequencing target. The repertoire was sequenced with immunoSEQ multiplex PCR; TCRdb's copy has only in-frame clones and lacks some. This sample has about 140,000 clones, with roughly 90% found just once. These data come from a study of cytotoxic CD8 clonotypes in ibrutinib-treated CLL. The wider study: Response samples were taken after a median roughly twelve months of treatment, range 6 to 36.

This receptor was taken from a human donor with chronic lymphocytic leukemia. The chain carries TRBV27 and TRBJ1-4, with 9 positions matching TRBD1. Sequenced material: PBMCs, taken after 12 months of ibrutinib treatment. CDR3 in amino acids: CASSLSRDRVGEKLFF. DNA of the CDR3: TGTGCCAGCAGTCTCTCCCGGGACAGGGTTGGTGAAAAACTGTTTTTT.